Here is one TCR beta chain with its context. Its target is not known. For the second PCR, which ran for roughly 6 to 12 cycles, a sample-barcoded 5' primer and a J-beta primer mix were used. A single record per CDR3 protein comes from TCRdb applying MiXCR to the 5' RACE reads. The data show more than 600,000 distinct CDR3 sequences, around a quarter seen once. Unmatched junction bases numbered 8, after V lost 8 bases and J lost 5 bases. CDR3 length: 14 residues. CDR1 and CDR2 (germline): SGHAT, FQNNGV. This sample stems from a study of blood T cells in healthy people across ages. Study information: Roughly one uniquely barcoded beta molecule per two T cells was captured. Whole-study results and caveats: Possibly confounding the expanded clonotype changes was the fact that donor CMV status was unknown. PBMCs that were unsorted prevented a conclusive naive versus antigen-experienced comparison.

The same data also went into a second study, on T cells of mothers and their children.

The clonotype was recovered from a boy aged 10-17 years in good health. Sequenced input: blood. The chain uses TRBV11-2 and TRBJ2-5; 10 nucleotides align to TRBD2. The chain's CDR3 is CASGAGGPGETQYF. For the CDR3, the DNA is TGTGCCAGCGGAGCGGGAGGGCCGGGGGAGACCCAGTACTTC.